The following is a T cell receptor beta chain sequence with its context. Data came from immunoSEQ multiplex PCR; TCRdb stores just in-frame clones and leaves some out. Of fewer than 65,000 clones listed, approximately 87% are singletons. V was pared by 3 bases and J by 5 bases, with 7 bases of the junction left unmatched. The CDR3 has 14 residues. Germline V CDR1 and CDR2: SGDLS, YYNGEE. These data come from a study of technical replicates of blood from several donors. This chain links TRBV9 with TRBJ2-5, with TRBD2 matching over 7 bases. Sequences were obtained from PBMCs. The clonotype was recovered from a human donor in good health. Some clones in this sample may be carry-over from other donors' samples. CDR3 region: CASSALGGWETQYF. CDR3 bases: TGTGCCAGCAGCGCTCTGGGGGGGTGGGAGACCCAGTACTTC.